Presented here are 18 T cell receptor beta chains from one specimen sequenced in a study of shared clonotypes between healthy human individuals. The repertoire was sequenced with immunoSEQ multiplex PCR; TCRdb's copy has only in-frame clones and lacks some. The sample consists of around 1.4 million clones, around 98.5% of them appearing once. Specimen: naive CD4+ T cells sorted from blood. Subset: CD45RA+ positively selected. These receptors all come from a man aged 25 to 40 in good health.

V is TRBV10-3 and J is TRBJ1-2, with TRBD1 identical over 8 bases. Germline V lookup: CDR1 ENHRY, CDR2 SYGVKD. CDR3 size: 12 residues. Unmatched junction bases numbered 6, after V lost 2 bases and J lost 13 bases. The CDR3 region is CAISETDRVCTF. The DNA for the CDR3 is TGTGCCATCAGTGAGACGGACAGGGTCTGCACCTTC.

This chain joins TRBV9 and TRBJ2-1; the match to TRBD2 covers 8 bases. The CDR3 length is 16 residues. Germline assignment: CDR1 SGDLS and CDR2 YYNGEE. V shed 3 bases, J shed 0 bases, and the junction held 5 bases outside the gene matches. CDR3 DNA: TGTGCCAGCAGCGGAAAAAGCGGGAGCTCCTACAATGAGCAGTTCTTC. This codes for CASSGKSGSSYNEQFF.

The chain recombines TRBV5-8 with TRBJ1-4, with TRBD1 matching over 10 bases. Germline V CDR1 and CDR2: SGHTS, YDEGEE. V lost 1 base and J lost 8; bases outside the gene matches: 5. CDR3 length: 15 residues. The CDR3 spells CASSLRDRGGEKLFF. CDR3 in DNA: TGTGCCAGCAGCTTGCGGGACAGGGGTGGAGAAAAACTGTTTTTT.

This clone has only one observation. In nucleotides, the CDR3 is TGTGCCAGTAGTCTGGACGGCAGGGGTACCTACGAGCAGTACTTC. Amino acids: CASSLDGRGTYEQYF. The chain carries TRBV19 and TRBJ2-7, with a weak D call TRBD1 (6 bases). Deletions cut 5 bases from V and 2 bases from J, with 16 bases between. CDR3 length equals 15 residues. From germline, CDR1 is LNHDA and CDR2 SQIVND (reference sequence).

The chain combines TRBV4-1 with TRBJ2-1; D may be TRBD1 (6 bases). The CDR3 contains 17 residues. Germline-derived CDR1 and CDR2 are MGHRA and YSYEKL. The germline V and J ends were trimmed by 0 bases and 0 bases, with 12 bases remaining between them. This CDR3 is CASSQDPQGASYNEQFF. DNA for the CDR3: TGCGCCAGCAGCCAAGATCCACAGGGCGCCTCCTACAATGAGCAGTTCTTC.

This clone is a singleton in its sample. V gene TRBV29-1 combines with J gene TRBJ2-1; TRBD2 matches at 9 bases. The CDR3 has 13 residues. Trimming took 3 bases from V and 7 from J; bases not matched to a gene: 4. Germline CDR1 reads SQVTM; CDR2 reads ANQGSEA. The CDR3: CSVEAGGPNEQFF. CDR3 DNA: TGCAGCGTTGAGGCGGGAGGGCCTAATGAGCAGTTCTTC.

The rearrangement links TRBV27 to TRBJ2-1; 10 positions agree with TRBD2. CDR1 and CDR2 from the germline V gene are MNHEY and SMNVEV (reference sequence). The length of the CDR3 is 18 residues. J gave up 6 bases and V 5 bases, and 16 bases lay outside the gene matches. CDR3 protein: CASSPPVQGLAESNEQFF. Written as DNA, the CDR3 is TGTGCCAGCAGTCCCCCGGTCCAAGGACTAGCGGAATCCAATGAGCAGTTCTTC.

This clone has just one count. The DNA of the CDR3 is TGTGCCAGCAGCCGGGACAGAACTAACTATGGCTACACCTTC. Translated: CASSRDRTNYGYTF. The chain links TRBV11-2 to TRBJ1-2; 7 bases agree with TRBD1. The CDR3 consists of 14 residues. After removal of 5 bases from V and 0 bases from J, the junction contained 3 bases not matched to a gene. The germline CDR1 and CDR2 sequences are SGHAT and FQNNGV.

V is TRBV6-6 and J is TRBJ2-7; D not resolved. CDR3 length equals 11 residues. Germline CDR1 is MNHNY and CDR2 is SVGAGI (reference sequence). The V gene lost 2 bases and the J gene lost 5 bases, with 4 bases spanning the gap. The DNA of the CDR3 is TGTGCCAGCAGTTACGTGCACGAGCAGTACTTC. Amino acids: CASSYVHEQYF.

The chain links TRBV6-6 to TRBJ2-3; TRBD1 matches 8 bases. CDR3 size: 16 residues. Germline CDR1 and CDR2: MNHNY and SVGAGI (reference sequence). V was pared by 3 bases and J by 4 bases, with 9 bases of the junction left unmatched. CDR3 nucleotides: TGTGCCAGCAGTTATACGACAGGGGTGGGCGCAGATACGCAGTATTTT. It encodes CASSYTTGVGADTQYF.

The chain employs TRBV29-1 and TRBJ2-3, with a weak D call TRBD2 (6 bases). CDR1 and CDR2 (germline): SQVTM, ANQGSEA. Deletions cut 5 bases from V and 2 bases from J, with 14 bases between. The CDR3 has 14 residues. The CDR3 here is CSVRQRVNTDTQYF. The CDR3 DNA is TGCAGCGTTAGACAGCGGGTGAACACAGATACGCAGTATTTT.

This sequence joins TRBV18 and TRBJ2-1; a weak D match, TRBD2 (5 bases). CDR1 is KGHSH and CDR2 is LQKENI in the germline V gene. Between the trimmed V and J ends, which lost 4 bases and 5 bases, there was a span of 15 bases. The length of the CDR3 is 15 residues. CDR3 amino acids: CASSLDGLGNNEQFF. The CDR3 DNA reads TGTGCCAGCTCACTTGACGGACTGGGAAACAATGAGCAGTTCTTC.

The chain carries TRBV10-3 and TRBJ2-7; D remains ambiguous. V gave up 3 bases and J gave up 0 bases, with 12 bases separating them. The CDR3 extends over 15 amino acids. Germline assignment: CDR1 ENHRY and CDR2 SYGVKD. CDR3 sequence: CAISDPGRNSYEQYF. CDR3 sequence (DNA): TGTGCCATCAGTGATCCTGGACGGAACTCCTACGAGCAGTACTTC.

This rearrangement joins TRBV28 to TRBJ1-2; TRBD1 aligns across 7 bases. Trimming cost V 6 bases and J 8 bases; bases outside gene matches: 6. CDR1 is MDHEN and CDR2 is SYDVKM in the germline V gene. The CDR3 is 12 residues long. The CDR3 DNA reads as TGTGCCAGCAGATCGACAGGGAGCGGCTACACCTTC. Encoded protein: CASRSTGSGYTF.

Written as DNA, the CDR3 is TGTGCCAGCAGCCCCATTGGCGGGAGGTCTGTCGGGGAGCTGTTTTTT. Protein: CASSPIGGRSVGELFF. This rearrangement joins TRBV11-2 to TRBJ2-2, with TRBD2 matching over 8 bases. The V gene's germline CDR1 is SGHAT and CDR2 FQNNGV. The CDR3 totals 16 residues. Trimming took 5 bases from V and 7 from J; bases not matched to a gene: 12. The whole variable domain, remainder taken from reference TRBV11-2 and TRBJ2-2, is EAGVAQSPRYKIIEKRQSVAFWCNPISGHATLYWYQQILGQGPKLLIQFQNNGVVDDSQLPKDRFSAERLKGVDSTLKIQPAKLEDSAVYLCASSPIGGRSVGELFFGEGSRLTVL.

This chain joins TRBV27 and TRBJ2-6; 8 nucleotides align to TRBD1. This CDR3 spans 15 amino acids. Germline lookup yields CDR1 MNHEY and CDR2 SMNVEV (reference sequence). Unmatched junction bases numbered 5, after V lost 6 bases and J lost 4 bases. The CDR3 nucleotides read TGTGCCAGCAGCACGACAGGGGTCGGGGCCAACGTCCTGACTTTC. This codes for CASSTTGVGANVLTF.

The V and J genes are TRBV5-1 and TRBJ2-1; 13 positions agree with TRBD2. V was pared by 0 bases and J by 9 bases, with 12 bases of the junction left unmatched. CDR1 is SGHRS and CDR2 is YFSETQ in the germline V gene. This CDR3 has 18 residues. The CDR3 sequence is CASSLAEGGLAGTAEQFF. For the CDR3, the DNA is TGCGCCAGCAGCTTGGCCGAGGGGGGACTAGCGGGAACGGCTGAGCAGTTCTTC.

Turning to this clone: The same CDR3 also results from other DNA sequences found in this sample. The chain joins TRBV14 to TRBJ1-1; D remains ambiguous. This CDR3 comprises 13 residues. The V and J ends lost 0 bases and 6 bases respectively, with 8 bases between them. From germline, CDR1 is SGHDN and CDR2 FVKESK. The CDR3 coding sequence is TGTGCCAGCAGCCAAGATTTGCGCGCTGAAGCTTTCTTT. Protein sequence: CASSQDLRAEAFF.